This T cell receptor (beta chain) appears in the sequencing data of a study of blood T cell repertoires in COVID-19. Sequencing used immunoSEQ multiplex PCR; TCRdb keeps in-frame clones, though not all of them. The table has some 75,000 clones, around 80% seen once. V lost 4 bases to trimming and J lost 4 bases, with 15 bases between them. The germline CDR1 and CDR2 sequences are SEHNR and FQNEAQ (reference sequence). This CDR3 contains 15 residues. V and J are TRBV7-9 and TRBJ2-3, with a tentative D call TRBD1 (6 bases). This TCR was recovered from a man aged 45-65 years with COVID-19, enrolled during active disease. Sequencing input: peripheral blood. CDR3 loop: CASSSPDRSSDTQYF. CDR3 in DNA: TGTGCCAGCAGCTCACCGGACAGAAGCTCAGATACGCAGTATTTT.